The clone carrying this T cell receptor (beta chain) appeared many times. The antigen remains undetermined. V was shortened by 6 bases and J by 3 bases, with 9 bases between the two germline ends. CDR1 MNHEY and CDR2 SVGEGT come from the germline V gene. The CDR3 is 12 amino acids. This entry belongs to a study of molecular identifiers for immune sequencing clone quantification. Study-wide results and caveats: Beyond 20 RNA copies, clones held over 99% of effector molecules, compared with under 1% in naive cells.

TCRdb reprocessed the PCR reads via MiXCR and lists one record per CDR3 protein. Of 80,000 to 130,000 distinct CDR3 sequences in the sample, around a third are singletons; the top ten hold 4% to 5%. This chain uses TRBV6-2 or TRBV6-3 with TRBJ2-7; D is undetermined. The sequenced sample was naive CD8+ T cells from blood, with Jurkat cell RNA spiked in. Stated subset: FACS-sorted CD8+CD4-CCR7+CD45RA+ naive T cells. This TCR was recovered from a human donor in good health. Some libraries in this study had Jurkat cell RNA spiked in. The chain's CDR3 is CASSHSVYEQYF. The CDR3 DNA is TGTGCCAGCAGCCACAGTGTCTACGAGCAGTACTTC.